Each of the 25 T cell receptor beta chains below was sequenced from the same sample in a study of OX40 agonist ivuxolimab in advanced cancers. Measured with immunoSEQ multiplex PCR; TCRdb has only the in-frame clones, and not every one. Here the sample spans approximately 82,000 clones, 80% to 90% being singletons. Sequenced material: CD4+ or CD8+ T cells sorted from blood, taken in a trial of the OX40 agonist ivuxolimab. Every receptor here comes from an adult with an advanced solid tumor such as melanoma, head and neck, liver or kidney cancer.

The CDR3 DNA reads as TGTGCCAGTAGTCACCAGGGGCTTGGAAACACCATATATTTT. This encodes CASSHQGLGNTIYF. This chain joins TRBV19 and TRBJ1-3, with D maybe TRBD1 (6 bases). Trimming took 5 bases from V and 3 from J, leaving 11 bases between them. Germline V gives CDR1 LNHDA, CDR2 SQIVND (reference sequence). The CDR3 is made up of 14 amino acids.

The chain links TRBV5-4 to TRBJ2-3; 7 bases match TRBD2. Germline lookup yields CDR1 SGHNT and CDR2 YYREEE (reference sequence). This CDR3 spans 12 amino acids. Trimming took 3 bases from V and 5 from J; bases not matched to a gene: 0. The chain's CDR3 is CASSWGGDTQYF. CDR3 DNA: TGTGCCAGCAGCTGGGGGGGAGATACGCAGTATTTT.

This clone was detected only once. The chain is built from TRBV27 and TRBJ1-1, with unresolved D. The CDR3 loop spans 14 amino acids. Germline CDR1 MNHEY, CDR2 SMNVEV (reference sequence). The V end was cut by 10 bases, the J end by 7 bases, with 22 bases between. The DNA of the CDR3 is TGTGCCACAAAAAGTGTGGGCGATTACTATGAAGCTTTCTTT. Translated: CATKSVGDYYEAFF.

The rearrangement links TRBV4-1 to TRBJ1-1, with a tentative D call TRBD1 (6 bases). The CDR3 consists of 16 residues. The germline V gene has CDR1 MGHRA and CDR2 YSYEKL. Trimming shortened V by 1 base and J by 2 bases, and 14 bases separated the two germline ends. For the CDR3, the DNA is TGCGCCAGCAGCCAAGTACGACAGGCTATCAACACTGAAGCTTTCTTT. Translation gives CASSQVRQAINTEAFF.

This CDR3 is CASSSPNLGGYEQYF. The CDR3 nucleotides read TGTGCCAGCAGCTCCCCGAACCTCGGCGGATACGAGCAGTACTTC. The chain recombines TRBV11-2 with TRBJ2-7; D call uncertain. With 4 bases removed from V and 4 bases from J, the gap between germline ends came to 17 bases. CDR1 and CDR2 from the germline V gene are SGHAT and FQNNGV. CDR3 size: 15 residues.

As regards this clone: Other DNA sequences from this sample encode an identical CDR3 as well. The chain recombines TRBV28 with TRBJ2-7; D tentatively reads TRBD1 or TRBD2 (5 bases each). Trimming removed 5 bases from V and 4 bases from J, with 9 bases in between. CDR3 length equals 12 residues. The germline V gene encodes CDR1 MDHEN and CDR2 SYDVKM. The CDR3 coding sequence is TGTGCCAGCAGTCTAGGGACGTACGAGCAGTACTTC. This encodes CASSLGTYEQYF.

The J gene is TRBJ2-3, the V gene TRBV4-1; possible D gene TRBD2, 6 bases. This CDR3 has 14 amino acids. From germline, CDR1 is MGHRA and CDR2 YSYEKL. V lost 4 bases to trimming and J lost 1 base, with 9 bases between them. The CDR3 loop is CASSLWEGTDTQYF. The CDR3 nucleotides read TGCGCCAGCAGCCTTTGGGAGGGCACAGATACGCAGTATTTT.

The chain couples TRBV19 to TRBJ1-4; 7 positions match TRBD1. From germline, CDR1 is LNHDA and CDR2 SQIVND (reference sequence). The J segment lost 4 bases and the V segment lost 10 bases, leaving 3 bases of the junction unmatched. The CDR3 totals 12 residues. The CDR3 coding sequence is TGTGCCACCCGGGACAGTAATGAAAAACTGTTTTTT. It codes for CATRDSNEKLFF.

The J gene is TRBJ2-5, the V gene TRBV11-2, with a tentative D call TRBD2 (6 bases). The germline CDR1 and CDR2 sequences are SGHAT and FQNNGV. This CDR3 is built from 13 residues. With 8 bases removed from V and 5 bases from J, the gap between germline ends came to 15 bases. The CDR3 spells CASGREVSETQYF. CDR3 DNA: TGTGCCAGCGGGCGGGAAGTGTCGGAGACCCAGTACTTC.

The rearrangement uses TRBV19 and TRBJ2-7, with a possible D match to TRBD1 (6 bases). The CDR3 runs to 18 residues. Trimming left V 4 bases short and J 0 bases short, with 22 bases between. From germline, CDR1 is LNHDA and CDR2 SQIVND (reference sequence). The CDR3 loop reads CASSSTGRHSRSSYEQYF. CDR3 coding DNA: TGTGCCAGTAGTAGTACAGGGCGCCACTCTAGGAGCTCCTACGAGCAGTACTTC.

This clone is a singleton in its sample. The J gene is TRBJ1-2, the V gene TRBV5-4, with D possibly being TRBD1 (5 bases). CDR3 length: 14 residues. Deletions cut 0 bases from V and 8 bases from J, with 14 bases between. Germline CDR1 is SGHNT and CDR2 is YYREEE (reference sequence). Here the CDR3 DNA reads TGTGCCAGCAGCTTGGGACAGACCTCTCAGGGCTACACCTTC. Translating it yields CASSLGQTSQGYTF. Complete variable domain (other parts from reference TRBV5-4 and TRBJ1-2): ETGVTQSPTHLIKTRGQQVTLRCSSQSGHNTVSWYQQALGQGPQFIFQYYREEENGRGNFPPRFSGLQFPNYSSELNVNALELDDSALYLCASSLGQTSQGYTFGSGTRLTVV.

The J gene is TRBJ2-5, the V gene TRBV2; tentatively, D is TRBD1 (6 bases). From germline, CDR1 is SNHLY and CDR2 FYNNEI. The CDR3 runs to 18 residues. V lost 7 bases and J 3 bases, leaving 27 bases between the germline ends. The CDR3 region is CASTITPWRAGEKETQYF. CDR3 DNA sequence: TGTGCCAGCACCATCACGCCATGGCGGGCAGGGGAAAAAGAGACCCAGTACTTC.

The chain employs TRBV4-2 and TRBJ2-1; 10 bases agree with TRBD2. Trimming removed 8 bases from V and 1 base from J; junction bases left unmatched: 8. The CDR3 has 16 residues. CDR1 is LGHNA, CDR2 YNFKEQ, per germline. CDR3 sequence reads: CASCALAGTSYNEQFF. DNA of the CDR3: TGTGCCAGCTGCGCACTAGCGGGAACGTCCTACAATGAGCAGTTCTTC.

The CDR3 spells CASSPRLAGNTGELFF. The CDR3 DNA follows: TGTGCCAGCAGCCCGCGACTAGCGGGGAACACCGGGGAGCTGTTTTTT. The chain couples TRBV5-4 to TRBJ2-2; TRBD2 agrees at 10 bases. Germline V gene data show CDR1 as SGHNT and CDR2 as YYREEE (reference sequence). After removal of 4 bases from V and 1 base from J, the junction contained 4 bases not matched to a gene. This CDR3 spans 16 amino acids.

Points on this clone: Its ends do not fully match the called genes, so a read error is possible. CDR3 sequence reads: CASSVGTSGREGYEQHF. The DNA for the CDR3 is TGTGCCAGCAGCGTCGGGACTAGCGGGAGAGAAGGGTACGAGCAGCACTTC. The genes are TRBV9 and TRBJ2-7, with 14 bases fitting TRBD2. Germline V CDR1 and CDR2: SGDLS, YYNGEE. CDR3 length equals 17 residues.

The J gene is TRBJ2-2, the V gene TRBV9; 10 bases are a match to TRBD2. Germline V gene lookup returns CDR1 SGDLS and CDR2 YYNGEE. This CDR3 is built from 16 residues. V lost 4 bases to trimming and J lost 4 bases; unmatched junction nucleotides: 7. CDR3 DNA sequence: TGTGCCAGCAGCCCCTGGCTAGCGGGAGTCACCGGGGAGCTGTTTTTT. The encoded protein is CASSPWLAGVTGELFF.

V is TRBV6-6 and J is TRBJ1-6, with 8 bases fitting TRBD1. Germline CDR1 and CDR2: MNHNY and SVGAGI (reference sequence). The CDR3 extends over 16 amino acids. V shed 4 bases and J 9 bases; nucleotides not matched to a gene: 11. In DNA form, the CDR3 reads TGTGCCAGCAGTTTACCGGGACAGGCTGTGAGTTCACCCCTCCACTTT. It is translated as CASSLPGQAVSSPLHF.

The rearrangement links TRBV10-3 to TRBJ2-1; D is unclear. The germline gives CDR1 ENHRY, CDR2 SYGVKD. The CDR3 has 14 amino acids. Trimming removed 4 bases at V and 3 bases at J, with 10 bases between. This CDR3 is CAISGDRVYNEQFF. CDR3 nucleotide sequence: TGTGCCATCAGTGGGGATCGGGTCTACAATGAGCAGTTCTTC.

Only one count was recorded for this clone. The CDR3 DNA reads as TGTGCCAGCAGTGAATGGGGGACAGGGTTTTCGGAGACCCAGTACTTC. Protein sequence: CASSEWGTGFSETQYF. The gene calls are TRBV25-1 and TRBJ2-5, with 9 bases aligning to TRBD1. The CDR3 covers 16 residues. The germline V gene has CDR1 MGHDK and CDR2 SYGVNS. J gave up 5 bases and V 1 base, and 8 bases lay outside the gene matches.

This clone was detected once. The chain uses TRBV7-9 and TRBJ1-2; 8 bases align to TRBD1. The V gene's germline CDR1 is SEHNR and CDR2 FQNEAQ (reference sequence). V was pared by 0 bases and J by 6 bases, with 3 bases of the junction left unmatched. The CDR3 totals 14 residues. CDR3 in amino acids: CASSLALRGHGYTF. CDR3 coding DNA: TGTGCCAGCAGCTTAGCTCTCAGGGGGCATGGCTACACCTTC.

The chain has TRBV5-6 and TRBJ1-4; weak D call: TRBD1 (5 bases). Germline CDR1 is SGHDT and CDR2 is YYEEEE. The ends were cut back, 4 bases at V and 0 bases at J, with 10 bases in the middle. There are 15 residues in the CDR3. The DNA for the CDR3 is TGTGCCAGCAGCACCCCAGGGTCAACTAATGAAAAACTGTTTTTT. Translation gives CASSTPGSTNEKLFF.

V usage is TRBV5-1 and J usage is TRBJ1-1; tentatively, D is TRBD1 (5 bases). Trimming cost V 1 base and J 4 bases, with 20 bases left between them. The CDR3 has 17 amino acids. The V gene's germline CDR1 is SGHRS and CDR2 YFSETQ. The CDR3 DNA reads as TGCGCCAGCAGCTTGATTCCCTCGGGGGAGTTGGCCACTGAAGCTTTCTTT. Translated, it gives CASSLIPSGELATEAFF.

The CDR3 loop is CASSYYQETQYF. CDR3 nucleotides: TGTGCCAGCAGTTACTACCAAGAGACCCAGTACTTC. V is TRBV6-6 and J is TRBJ2-5; D is uncertain. V was clipped by 1 base and J by 0 bases, with 0 bases between them. Germline V CDR1 and CDR2: MNHNY, SVGAGI (reference sequence). The CDR3 loop spans 12 amino acids.

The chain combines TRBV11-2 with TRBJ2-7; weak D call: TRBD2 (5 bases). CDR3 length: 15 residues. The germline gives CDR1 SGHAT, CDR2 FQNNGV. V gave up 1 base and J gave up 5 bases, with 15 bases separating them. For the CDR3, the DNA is TGTGCCAGCAGCTTAGTTCGGGGTGGGAACCACGAGCAGTACTTC. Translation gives CASSLVRGGNHEQYF.

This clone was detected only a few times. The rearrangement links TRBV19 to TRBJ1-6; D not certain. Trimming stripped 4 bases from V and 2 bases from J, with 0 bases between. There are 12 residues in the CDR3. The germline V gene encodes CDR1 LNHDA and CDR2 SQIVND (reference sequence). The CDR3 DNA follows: TGTGCCAGTAGTACCTATAATTCACCCCTCCACTTT. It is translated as CASSTYNSPLHF.